This T cell receptor beta chain was sequenced for a study of Graves' ophthalmopathy and Graves' hyperthyroidism. General study results and limits: Ophthalmopathy versus stable hyperthyroidism: 13-signature model gave around 86% sensitivity, 81.08% specificity.

Germline V gene sequence: CDR1 SEHNR, CDR2 FQNEAQ (reference sequence). Trimming at V came to 4 bases and at J to 0 bases, leaving 9 bases not matched to a gene. The CDR3 runs 17 residues. For repertoire sequencing, the TCR beta CDR3 regions were amplified from RNA transcripts. Second-round multiplex PCR came after first-round RT-PCR with HTBI primers. TCRdb processed the multiplex PCR reads anew with MiXCR; each CDR3 protein has one entry. This table holds hundreds of thousands of distinct CDR3 sequences, about 40% found once. Certain patients were not enrolled. These were patients with other autoimmune diseases, uncontrolled infections, pregnancy or lactation. This clonotype was observed many times. Its antigen is currently unknown.

The sample consisted of peripheral blood. This rearrangement joins TRBV7-9 to TRBJ1-1, with 9 bases that match TRBD1. This TCR came from an adult man with Graves' ophthalmopathy. CDR3 bases: TGTGCCAGCAGCTACACATCGACAGGGGGAATGAACACTGAAGCTTTCTTT. Translating gives CASSYTSTGGMNTEAFF.